A few counts support the clone carrying this T cell receptor (beta chain). Its antigen is still unknown. CDR3 length: 12 amino acids. The ends were cut back, 7 bases at V and 5 bases at J, with 11 bases in the middle. CDR1 is LNHDA, CDR2 SQIVND, per germline (reference sequence). The entry originates in a study of T cell repertoires in cytomegalovirus infection. Study information: Recently identified HLA-C-restricted CMV epitopes were used, and well-studied HLA-B-restricted CMV epitopes were used as well. Matching HLA type, along with CMV infection, was indicated by public TCR beta signatures.

TCRdb ran MiXCR on the reads and lists one entry per CDR3 protein. In the table there are about 900,000 distinct CDR3 sequences, approximately 31% of which are singletons. Study-wide results and limits: Adding up the frequency of public TCR beta families identified people who carried CMV plus the relevant HLA. Dominating the ex vivo response were HLA-C-restricted CMV-specific TCR beta clonotypes.

The sequencing here drew on cultured CD8+ T cells from PBMCs, taken from culture after CMV antigen stimulation. The J gene is TRBJ1-2, the V gene TRBV19; D is ambiguous. This TCR came from a human donor in good health (CMV status not recorded). Some clones in this sample may be carry-over from other donors' samples. CDR3 loop: CASKAGYYGYTF. In DNA form, the CDR3 reads TGTGCCAGTAAAGCAGGCTATTATGGCTACACCTTC. The full variable domain, its missing parts supplied by reference TRBV19 and TRBJ1-2, is DGGITQSPKYLFRKEGQNVTLSCEQNLNHDAMYWYRQDPGQGLRLIYYSQIVNDFQKGDIAEGYSVSREKKESFPLTVTSAQKNPTAFYLCASKAGYYGYTFGSGTRLTVV.